A single sample is the source of the 15 T cell receptor beta chains below, sequenced in a study of T cell repertoires in cytomegalovirus infection (dated by TCRdb to the late 2010s). In light of the paper, this sample's treatment or condition label describes: in vitro stimulation with specific CMV peptide epitopes to enrich CMV-specific T cells. Antigens of these TCRs are unknown. TCRdb names Illumina HiSeq 1500 as the instrument used. In-frame beta chains were kept once TCRdb had trimmed the public reads at Q25 with fastp and called clones with MiXCR. Each record represents a unique CDR3 protein, reported with the most common genes and DNA among its rows. For this sample there are roughly 920,000 distinct CDR3 sequences; approximately 32% appear just once. The top ten constitute 10% to 15% of the sample. The sample consisted of cultured CD8+ T cells from PBMCs, taken from culture after CMV antigen stimulation. The receptors stem from a human donor in good health (CMV status not recorded). Some clones in this sample may be carry-over from other donors' samples.

The chain recombines TRBV12-3 or TRBV12-4 with TRBJ2-3; no firm D call. The CDR3 is 15 amino acids. V lost 3 bases to trimming and J lost 3 bases, with 13 bases between them. The CDR3 spells CASSFSALETDTQYF. The CDR3 bases are TGTGCCAGCAGTTTTAGTGCGCTCGAAACAGATACGCAGTATTTT.

This clonotype was seen only a few times. This sequence joins TRBV5-1 and TRBJ1-2; D is perhaps TRBD1 (5 bases). The CDR3 loop spans 15 amino acids. The germline V gene encodes CDR1 SGHRS and CDR2 YFSETQ. V dropped 3 bases and J dropped 6 bases, with 18 bases sitting between them. CDR3 nucleotides: TGCGCCAGCAGCTCGCAACCGGAAGGGGCAGATGGCTACACCTTC. Protein product: CASSSQPEGADGYTF.

This clonotype has more than one count but fewer than ten. The rearrangement uses TRBV4-3 and TRBJ2-7; D may be TRBD2 (7 bases). Trimming pared 0 bases from V and 3 bases from J, leaving 12 bases between. The length of the CDR3 is 15 residues. Per germline, CDR1 LGHNA and CDR2 YSLEER. Here the CDR3 DNA reads TGCGCCAGCAGCCAAGACTGGGGGGGGCTCTACGAGCAGTACGTC. As protein: CASSQDWGGLYEQYV.

This chain connects TRBV29-1 to TRBJ2-1; 10 bases line up with TRBD1. The germline V gene has CDR1 SQVTM and CDR2 ANQGSEA. The CDR3 loop spans 15 amino acids. V gave up 0 bases and J gave up 7 bases; unmatched junction bases: 6. CDR3 coding DNA: TGCAGCGTTGAAGATTTTCGGACAGGGGGGAATGAGCAGTTCTTC. Translation: CSVEDFRTGGNEQFF.

This clonotype has just a few counts. The chain carries TRBV5-1 and TRBJ2-2; D gene uncertain. The CDR3 contains 15 residues. Germline V gene sequence: CDR1 SGHRS, CDR2 YFSETQ. V lost 4 bases and J 7 bases, leaving 17 bases between the germline ends. For the CDR3, the DNA is TGCGCCAGCAGCACGAACGGAGACTTAATCGGGGAGCTGTTTTTT. It yields the protein CASSTNGDLIGELFF.

There are many counts of this clonotype. This chain uses TRBV7-9 with TRBJ1-2; TRBD1 matches at 7 bases. Germline-derived CDR1 and CDR2 are SEHNR and FQNEAQ (reference sequence). V was pared by 6 bases and J by 0 bases, with 7 bases of the junction left unmatched. The CDR3 consists of 15 residues. The CDR3 bases are TGTGCCAGCAGTACCAGACAGGGAGCTAACTATGGCTACACCTTC. It codes for CASSTRQGANYGYTF. The whole variable domain, remainder taken from reference TRBV7-9 and TRBJ1-2, is DTGVSQNPRHKITKRGQNVTFRCDPISEHNRLYWYRQTLGQGPEFLTYFQNEAQLEKSRLLSDRFSAERPKGSFSTLEIQRTEQGDSAMYLCASSTRQGANYGYTFGSGTRLTVV.

The V call is TRBV18, the J call TRBJ2-7, with TRBD1 matching over 10 bases. The V segment lost 3 bases and the J segment 2 bases; nucleotides outside the gene matches: 4. Looked up from germline, CDR1 is KGHSH and CDR2 is LQKENI. The CDR3 has 15 amino acids. The DNA of the CDR3 is TGTGCCAGCTCACCGGACAGGGGGGTTCCCTACGAGCAGTACTTC. Encoded protein: CASSPDRGVPYEQYF.

This clonotype has only a few counts. The chain employs TRBV5-8 and TRBJ1-1; tentatively, D is TRBD1 (6 bases). The CDR3 totals 15 residues. V was cut by 2 bases and J by 0 bases, with 11 bases left in between. Germline V gene sequence: CDR1 SGHTS, CDR2 YDEGEE. Here the CDR3 reads CASSFWTEMNTEAFF. The CDR3 DNA reads TGTGCCAGCAGCTTCTGGACAGAAATGAACACTGAAGCTTTCTTT.

This clonotype has a handful of counts. V is TRBV4-3 and J is TRBJ2-3, with D tentatively TRBD1 (5 bases). The CDR3 covers 17 residues. CDR1 is LGHNA, CDR2 YSLEER, per germline. V gave up 3 bases and J gave up 1 base, with 17 bases separating them. In DNA form, the CDR3 reads TGCGCCAGCAGCCAGGGTCCGGCAGGGTCAGGCACAGATACGCAGTATTTT. Translation: CASSQGPAGSGTDTQYF.

This clonotype was recorded a few times. The CDR3 spells CASRRALHSGTGDYGYTF. Written as DNA, the CDR3 is TGTGCCAGCAGACGGGCCCTTCATTCCGGGACAGGGGACTATGGCTACACCTTC. The chain joins TRBV5-8 to TRBJ1-2; 10 bases align to TRBD1. CDR1 and CDR2 (germline): SGHTS, YDEGEE. This CDR3 is 18 amino acids long. V was pared by 5 bases and J by 3 bases, with 16 bases of the junction left unmatched.

In this sample, this clonotype turned up once. The rearrangement joins TRBV7-9 to TRBJ2-2; no reliable D call. Germline V gene sequence: CDR1 SEHNR, CDR2 FQNEAQ (reference sequence). This CDR3 has 14 amino acids. The V end lost 7 bases, the J end lost 3 bases, and 12 bases lay between the germline ends. CDR3 sequence: CASTLDPDTGELFF. The CDR3, as DNA: TGTGCCAGCACCCTGGACCCGGACACCGGGGAGCTGTTTTTT.

This clonotype was observed a few times. The chain recombines TRBV28 with TRBJ1-2, with D perhaps TRBD1 (5 bases). V lost 1 base and J 4 bases, leaving 10 bases between the germline ends. The CDR3 totals 14 residues. Germline assignment: CDR1 MDHEN and CDR2 SYDVKM. The CDR3 reads CASSLSRVSYGYTF. DNA for the CDR3: TGTGCCAGCAGTTTATCCAGGGTATCCTATGGCTACACCTTC.

V gene TRBV6-5 combines with J gene TRBJ2-7; D is unclear. From germline, CDR1 is MNHEY and CDR2 SVGAGI. This CDR3 contains 11 residues. The CDR3 DNA reads TGTGGACCTCAACGGCTCTACGAGCAGTACGTC. Residues: CGPQRLYEQYV.

This clonotype was seen a handful of times. DNA for the CDR3: TGTGCCAGCAGCTTAGAGGGCAGCCTCACCTACGAGCAGTACGTC. It codes for CASSLEGSLTYEQYV. The chain links TRBV7-2 to TRBJ2-7; D is ambiguous. From germline, CDR1 is SGHTA and CDR2 FQGNSA. V was shortened by 1 base and J by 2 bases, with 12 bases between the two germline ends. The CDR3 covers 15 residues.

The chain joins TRBV7-9 to TRBJ2-7; 8 bases align to TRBD2. Germline loops: CDR1 SEHNR, CDR2 FQNEAQ (reference sequence). The CDR3 extends over 14 amino acids. V was clipped by 5 bases and J by 8 bases; unmatched bases: 11. The CDR3 nucleotides read TGTGCCAGCAGCCAGCCGGGGGGGAATTTGCAGCAGTACTTC. Protein sequence: CASSQPGGNLQQYF.